The rows below give T cell receptor beta chains drawn from one sample of a study of cytomegalovirus exposure and HLA in healthy donors. Produced via immunoSEQ multiplex PCR; TCRdb's table is partial and in-frame only. This table has more than 100,000 clones, approximately 87% appearing once. The sequenced material came from PBMCs. Receptor source: a woman in her 30s in good health and CMV-seronegative. Both conserved end residues are part of each CDR3.

TRBJ1-2 TRBV9 CASSVGWENYGYTF
TRBJ1-2 TRBV5-1 CASSFRDTNYGYTF
TRBJ1-3 TRBV5-1 CASSAGQNGNTIYF
TRBJ2-7 TRBV14 CASRQNENEQYF
TRBJ1-1 TRBV10-3 CAISEYAGNTEAFF
TRBJ2-2 TRBV13 CASSPERGGPRIYTGELFF
TRBJ2-3 TRBV19 CASSTLLAGVREGWTDTQYF
TRBJ1-5 TRBV19 CASRGIGLRESNQPQHF
TRBJ2-1 TRBV19 CASTGRAAEQFF
TRBJ2-3 TRBV19 CASSSTGAGTDTQYF
TRBJ2-2 TRBV28 CASSLRRSGRGTGELFF
TRBJ2-1 TRBV18 CASSPSTGGYNEQFF
TRBJ2-7 TRBV25-1 CASSFSLEQYF
TRBJ1-3 TRBV2 CASSGDRVRSGNTIYF
TRBJ2-2 TRBV7-9 CASRNTGGAGELFF
TRBJ1-1 TRBV19 CASRVQTGGNTEAFF
TRBJ2-3 TRBV28 CASSLRRGAGTDTQYF
TRBJ2-7 TRBV10-3 CAISVRGPLSYEQYF
TRBJ1-3 TRBV7-8 CASSSKRVGVSRLGNTIYF
TRBJ2-3 TRBV14 CASSQDAYRTDTQYF
TRBJ2-1 TRBV5-1 CASSLAPGNSYNEQFF
TRBJ2-5 TRBV5-1 CASSRDILAGAFSYEQHF
TRBJ2-2 TRBV30 CAWSEVSGRNVGELFF
TRBJ2-7 TRBV28 CASSSSGTGGLEQYF
TRBJ2-7 TRBV11-2 CASSPIPAGGPYEQYF
TRBJ2-7 TRBV4-3 CASSQTGVSYEQYF
TRBJ1-1 TRBV10-3 CAISKPDTNEAFF
TRBJ2-2 TRBV28 CASSQDRFTGELFF
TRBJ2-1 TRBV2 CASQISYNEQFF
TRBJ2-7 TRBV30 CAWSAGAGIRNEQYF
TRBJ2-1 TRBV2 CASRETSLNNEQFF
TRBJ2-7 TRBV5-6 CASSLSLAGGDEQYF
TRBJ1-1 TRBV6-5 CASSYAWALGDTEAFF
TRBJ1-3 TRBV4-3 CASSQEGGSGNTIYF
TRBJ2-2 TRBV19 CASSTRRRGTGELFF
TRBJ1-1 TRBV15 CATSRDSGMNTEAFF
TRBJ2-3 TRBV15 CATSRIVVADTQYF
TRBJ2-5 TRBV4-3 CASSQDQRDLQETQYF
TRBJ1-5 TRBV19 CASSGQLYMSNQPQHF
TRBJ1-1 TRBV6-5 CASSSTGVEAFF
TRBJ2-3 TRBV7-3 CASSLVTSRDTDTQYF
TRBJ1-1 TRBV7-9 CASSGQTMGEAFF
TRBJ2-3 TRBV6-5 CASSTQGVRDTQYF